The 32 T cell receptor beta chains listed next were all sequenced from one sample in a study of blood T cell repertoires in COVID-19. Produced via immunoSEQ multiplex PCR; TCRdb's table is partial and in-frame only. The data hold a few hundred thousand clones, with around 90% observed a single time. Sequencing was performed on peripheral blood. Receptors were obtained from an older woman with COVID-19, enrolled during active disease.

The chain combines TRBV11-1 with TRBJ1-1; 8 nucleotides align to TRBD1. The CDR3 totals 15 residues. Germline values: CDR1 SGHAT, CDR2 FQDESV (reference sequence). V dropped 5 bases and J dropped 0; count of bases not matched to a gene: 5. The CDR3 coding sequence is TGTGCCAGCAGCCTACAGGGGGGTCTGAACACTGAAGCTTTCTTT. Protein product: CASSLQGGLNTEAFF.

The chain couples TRBV10-3 to TRBJ2-3, with a weak D call TRBD2 (6 bases). V was shortened by 3 bases and J by 4 bases, with 11 bases between the two germline ends. This CDR3 comprises 14 residues. Germline V lookup: CDR1 ENHRY, CDR2 SYGVKD. The CDR3 spells CAISDLGGPDTQYF. The DNA of the CDR3 is TGTGCCATCAGTGACTTGGGGGGACCAGATACGCAGTATTTT.

This rearrangement joins TRBV18 to TRBJ1-1; D is possibly TRBD1 (6 bases). CDR1 and CDR2 from the germline V gene are KGHSH and LQKENI. V lost 2 bases and J 4 bases, leaving 14 bases between the germline ends. CDR3 length: 15 amino acids. Here the CDR3 DNA reads TGTGCCAGCTCACCATGGGGGGGGCTAAGCACTGAAGCTTTCTTT. Protein product: CASSPWGGLSTEAFF.

The chain carries TRBV11-2 and TRBJ1-6, with D perhaps TRBD1 (5 bases). V was shortened by 3 bases and J by 10 bases, with 16 bases between the two germline ends. The germline V gene encodes CDR1 SGHAT and CDR2 FQNNGV. This CDR3 spans 15 amino acids. The CDR3 coding sequence is TGTGCCAGCAGCTTTCAGGGTTCGGCTAAGTCACCCCTCCACTTT. Translated: CASSFQGSAKSPLHF.

The chain links TRBV2 to TRBJ1-2; 11 nucleotides line up with TRBD1. The CDR3 totals 16 residues. Looked up from germline, CDR1 is SNHLY and CDR2 is FYNNEI. V trimming: 5 bases; J trimming: 2 bases; junction bases outside the gene matches: 7. The DNA of the CDR3 is TGTGCCAGCAGTACGCGGACAGGGGGCTTCAACTATGGCTACACCTTC. This encodes CASSTRTGGFNYGYTF.

This chain uses TRBV20-1 with TRBJ1-1; no firm D call. Per germline, CDR1 DFQATT and CDR2 SNEGSKA (reference sequence). The CDR3 spans 13 residues. V was trimmed by 3 bases and J by 3 bases, leaving 11 bases between them. This CDR3 reads CSASSPSHTEAFF. The CDR3 DNA is TGCAGTGCTAGTAGTCCGAGTCACACTGAAGCTTTCTTT.

Remarks on this clone: Other DNA sequences from this sample encode an identical CDR3 as well. V usage is TRBV19 and J usage is TRBJ1-5; maybe TRBD1 (5 bases). The CDR3 contains 14 residues. Germline lookup yields CDR1 LNHDA and CDR2 SQIVND (reference sequence). The ends were cut back, 1 base at V and 6 bases at J, with 10 bases in the middle. The CDR3 is CASSIGQGGQPQHF. The CDR3 bases are TGTGCCAGTAGTATAGGGCAGGGTGGTCAGCCCCAGCATTTT.

The chain combines TRBV5-1 with TRBJ1-1; TRBD1 matches at 12 bases. Looked up from germline, CDR1 is SGHRS and CDR2 is YFSETQ. The CDR3 consists of 15 residues. The junction had 5 bases not matched to a gene; V was cut back by 4 bases and J by 4 bases. CDR3 DNA sequence: TGCGCCAGCAGCCCGGGACAGGGGGCGGTCACTGAAGCTTTCTTT. It is translated as CASSPGQGAVTEAFF.

A word on this clone: Other DNA sequences from this sample encode an identical CDR3 as well. The chain joins TRBV7-3 to TRBJ2-3, with 8 bases fitting TRBD1. This CDR3 is built from 14 residues. Germline CDR1 SGHTA, CDR2 FQGTGA. J was trimmed by 1 base and V by 3 bases; bases with no gene match: 0. The DNA of the CDR3 is TGTGCCAGCAGCTTGACAGGGGGCACAGATACGCAGTATTTT. It codes for CASSLTGGTDTQYF.

The V and J genes are TRBV7-6 and TRBJ2-1; 10 bases are shared with TRBD2. Germline values: CDR1 SGHVS, CDR2 FNYEAQ. The CDR3 has 16 amino acids. V gave up 5 bases and J gave up 8 bases; unmatched junction bases: 12. CDR3 in amino acids: CASSRRVSGGADEQFF. CDR3 in DNA: TGTGCCAGCAGCCGTCGGGTGAGCGGGGGGGCAGATGAGCAGTTCTTC.

The chain joins TRBV28 to TRBJ1-2; 8 positions match TRBD1. The V gene's germline CDR1 is MDHEN and CDR2 SYDVKM. The CDR3 has 14 residues. The J segment lost 5 bases and the V segment lost 7 bases, leaving 9 bases of the junction unmatched. CDR3 region: CASTTGGQGYGYTF. The CDR3, as DNA: TGTGCCAGCACCACTGGAGGACAGGGTTATGGCTACACCTTC.

The V call is TRBV7-2, the J call TRBJ2-2; 11 bases match TRBD2. The CDR3 length is 15 residues. The V and J ends lost 6 bases and 7 bases, in that order; junction bases with no gene match: 7. From germline, CDR1 is SGHTA and CDR2 FQGNSA. The CDR3 sequence is CASRISGGANGELFF. CDR3 sequence (DNA): TGTGCCAGCAGGATTAGCGGGGGGGCAAACGGGGAGCTGTTTTTT.

The V call is TRBV3-1 (or the pseudogene TRBV3-2), the J call TRBJ2-3; the D gene is possibly TRBD2 (5 bases). The germline V gene encodes CDR1 LGHDT and CDR2 YNNKEL (reference sequence). V shed 10 bases and J shed 0 bases, with 20 bases lying between them. CDR3 length: 16 residues. The CDR3 DNA sequence: TGTGCCACCTCGAGAAGAGCGGCCTATAGCACAGATACGCAGTATTTT. Its translation: CATSRRAAYSTDTQYF.

The chain couples TRBV5-1 to TRBJ1-6, with a tentative D call TRBD1 (5 bases). The CDR3 spans 15 residues. In germline, CDR1 is SGHRS, CDR2 YFSETQ. The V and J ends lost 0 bases and 10 bases respectively, with 14 bases between them. CDR3 sequence reads: CASSLDGGGGSPLHF. CDR3 nucleotides: TGCGCCAGCAGCTTGGATGGGGGGGGAGGCTCACCCCTCCACTTT.

This sequence joins TRBV2 and TRBJ1-2, with TRBD1 as a possible D gene (6 bases). Germline CDR1 SNHLY, CDR2 FYNNEI. V lost 4 bases and J 8 bases, leaving 17 bases between the germline ends. This CDR3 has 14 residues. The CDR3 is CASSVDRDTKGYTF. CDR3 nucleotides: TGTGCCAGCAGTGTGGACCGGGACACTAAAGGCTACACCTTC.

The chain couples TRBV7-9 to TRBJ1-3; no clear D gene. The CDR3 is 15 residues long. Deletions cut 1 base from V and 7 bases from J, with 14 bases between. Germline-derived CDR1 and CDR2 are SEHNR and FQNEAQ (reference sequence). Here the CDR3 reads CASSLVWSARNTIYF. The CDR3 DNA reads as TGTGCCAGCAGCTTAGTATGGTCTGCCAGGAACACCATATATTTT.

This clone was counted a single time. The chain combines TRBV6-1 with TRBJ2-1; TRBD2 is a possible D gene (6 bases). Germline assignment: CDR1 MNHNS and CDR2 SASEGT. The CDR3 loop spans 16 amino acids. V lost 2 bases, J lost 8 bases, and 19 bases lay in between. CDR3 bases: TGTGCCAGCAGTGAAAATATGGGACGGGCGGGATATGAGCAGTTCTTC. Protein product: CASSENMGRAGYEQFF.

This clone was recorded only once. V gene TRBV15 combines with J gene TRBJ1-5; 8 bases fit TRBD1. The ends lost 1 base at V and 8 bases at J; junction bases unmatched: 19. This CDR3 is built from 19 residues. The germline V gene encodes CDR1 LNHNV and CDR2 YYDKDF (reference sequence). CDR3 DNA sequence: TGTGCCACCAGCAGAGGAGAAAACAGGGGGTTTGGGCTTCTCGAGCCCCAGCATTTT. Encoded protein: CATSRGENRGFGLLEPQHF.

In nucleotides, the CDR3 is TGTGCCAGCAGCTTAAACAGGTTATACAATGAGCAGTTCTTC. It specifies CASSLNRLYNEQFF. The chain employs TRBV11-2 and TRBJ2-1; TRBD1 is a possible D gene (5 bases). This CDR3 contains 14 residues. Trimming took off 2 bases at V and 4 bases at J, with 9 bases between the two ends. The V gene's germline CDR1 is SGHAT and CDR2 FQNNGV.

V usage is TRBV6-5 and J usage is TRBJ1-4; D is unclear. CDR3 length: 13 amino acids. Trimming stripped 2 bases from V and 7 bases from J, with 8 bases between. Germline assignment: CDR1 MNHEY and CDR2 SVGAGI. The CDR3 reads CASSYRGVEKLFF. The CDR3 DNA reads TGTGCCAGCAGTTACCGGGGAGTTGAAAAACTGTTTTTT.

V is TRBV24-1 and J is TRBJ1-5; perhaps TRBD1 as D (5 bases). CDR3 length equals 13 residues. Germline CDR1 and CDR2: KGHDR and SFDVKD. Trimming took off 10 bases at V and 2 bases at J, with 11 bases between the two ends. CDR3 bases: TGTGCCACTCAGGGTCACGGCAATCAGCCCCAGCATTTT. Protein: CATQGHGNQPQHF.

The rearrangement links TRBV5-5 to TRBJ2-1, with D uncertain. Deletions cut 1 base from V and 10 bases from J, with 12 bases between. The germline gives CDR1 SGHKS, CDR2 YYEKEE (reference sequence). There are 13 residues in the CDR3. The CDR3 region has the DNA TGTGCCAGCAGCTTGAGCAGAACACTAGAGCAGTTCTTC. Amino acid sequence: CASSLSRTLEQFF.

CDR3 in DNA: TGTGCCAGCAGCTACACGGGACAGGGAACAAACTATGGCTACACCTTC. Amino acids: CASSYTGQGTNYGYTF. This sequence joins TRBV5-6 and TRBJ1-2, with TRBD1 matching over 9 bases. CDR1 is SGHDT, CDR2 YYEEEE, per germline. The CDR3 totals 16 residues. J was trimmed by 2 bases and V by 3 bases; bases with no gene match: 8.

The chain is built from TRBV6-6 and TRBJ2-2, with D perhaps TRBD1 (6 bases). Deletions cut 5 bases from V and 2 bases from J, with 24 bases between. This CDR3 region has 19 residues. Germline loops: CDR1 MNHNY, CDR2 SVGAGI (reference sequence). The CDR3 region is CASSRSLTGAWVNTGELFF. Here the CDR3 DNA reads TGTGCCAGCAGTAGATCTCTGACAGGTGCCTGGGTAAACACCGGGGAGCTGTTTTTT.

The rearrangement uses TRBV11-3 and TRBJ2-6, with D maybe TRBD1 (5 bases). The CDR3 contains 15 residues. Trimming left V 5 bases short and J 0 bases short, with 8 bases between. In germline, CDR1 is SGHNT, CDR2 YENEEA. The CDR3 loop reads CASSATVSGANVLTF. CDR3 DNA: TGTGCCAGCAGCGCGACAGTCTCTGGGGCCAACGTCCTGACTTTC. The whole variable domain, filled in from reference TRBV11-3 and TRBJ2-6, reads EAGVVQSPRYKIIEKKQPVAFWCNPISGHNTLYWYLQNLGQGPELLIRYENEEAVDDSQLPKDRFSAERLKGVDSTLKIQPAELGDSAVYLCASSATVSGANVLTFGAGSRLTVL.

The rearrangement joins TRBV6-2 or TRBV6-3 to TRBJ1-1, with no clear D. There are 13 residues in the CDR3. Trimming pared 2 bases from V and 4 bases from J, leaving 8 bases between. CDR1 and CDR2 (germline): MNHEY, SVGEGT. Written as DNA, the CDR3 is TGTGCCAGCAGTTACCACCGGGGCACTGAAGCTTTCTTT. It is translated as CASSYHRGTEAFF.

The chain combines TRBV11-3 with TRBJ1-3, with a tentative D call TRBD1 (6 bases). The CDR3 is made up of 14 amino acids. Trimming pared 5 bases from V and 6 bases from J, leaving 14 bases between. Germline V lookup: CDR1 SGHNT, CDR2 YENEEA. CDR3 sequence reads: CASSSRGDLNTIYF. As DNA, the CDR3 is TGTGCCAGCAGCAGCAGGGGAGACCTAAACACCATATATTTT.

This clone was seen more than once but under ten times. J is TRBJ1-2 and V is TRBV2; D is perhaps TRBD1 (6 bases). The CDR3 is 16 residues long. The germline V and J ends were trimmed by 6 bases and 2 bases, with 19 bases remaining between them. Per germline, CDR1 SNHLY and CDR2 FYNNEI. The CDR3, as DNA: TGTGCCAGCAGCGCCTTCGAGGACAGAGCAAACTATGGCTACACCTTC. Translated, it gives CASSAFEDRANYGYTF.

The rearrangement joins TRBV2 to TRBJ1-4; TRBD1 agrees at 9 bases. The germline gives CDR1 SNHLY, CDR2 FYNNEI. V was clipped by 6 bases and J by 8 bases; unmatched bases: 7. The CDR3 extends over 14 amino acids. CDR3 amino acids: CASRPQGAGEKLFF. The CDR3 region has the DNA TGTGCCAGCAGACCACAGGGGGCTGGAGAAAAACTGTTTTTT.

This chain links TRBV5-5 with TRBJ2-3; D is perhaps TRBD1 (6 bases). Germline V gene data show CDR1 as SGHKS and CDR2 as YYEKEE (reference sequence). V lost 0 bases to trimming and J lost 1 base, with 9 bases between them. CDR3 size: 15 residues. CDR3 amino acids: CASSLGTVGTDTQYF. Written as DNA, the CDR3 is TGTGCCAGCAGCTTGGGGACAGTAGGCACAGATACGCAGTATTTT.

The V gene is TRBV28, the J gene TRBJ1-6; 10 bases map to TRBD1. The CDR3 length is 16 residues. CDR1 is MDHEN and CDR2 is SYDVKM in the germline V gene. V lost 8 bases and J lost 14; bases outside the gene matches: 18. This CDR3 is CASGSRSGTGEVALHF. The DNA for the CDR3 is TGTGCCAGCGGATCAAGGTCCGGGACAGGGGAGGTAGCCCTCCACTTT.

The genes are TRBV6-5 and TRBJ1-2; tentatively, D is TRBD1 (5 bases). Germline loops: CDR1 MNHEY, CDR2 SVGAGI. This CDR3 spans 13 amino acids. Trimming stripped 10 bases from V and 2 bases from J, with 14 bases between. The CDR3 nucleotides read TGTGCCACACAGACAGCCCAAAACTATGGCTACACCTTC. This codes for CATQTAQNYGYTF.